The clone carrying this TCR beta chain was observed a few times. The antigen is not known. The data derive from a study of response to subunit inactivated influenza vaccine. The germline gives CDR1 SGHTA, CDR2 FQGNSA. Trimming removed 3 bases at V and 3 bases at J, with 9 bases between. The CDR3 consists of 13 residues. Each CDR3 protein is one row after TCRdb ran MiXCR on the RT-PCR reads. The profile shows around 850,000 distinct CDR3 sequences, approximately 17% of them singletons. Study-level findings and limits: Authors suggested that a seasonal influenza vaccination recruits few new T cells each time.

The chain carries TRBV7-2 and TRBJ2-7; no definite D call. The specimen comprised PBMCs from blood, sampled 5 to 6 days after vaccination. The source is a man aged 50-59 years who received an inactivated influenza vaccine. The CDR3 is CASSFLGVYEQYF. The CDR3 nucleotides are TGTGCCAGCAGCTTTCTGGGTGTCTACGAGCAGTACTTC.